This TCR beta chain was recorded in a study of T-cell memory formation after mild COVID-19. In the study overall: Clusters of TCRs were largely donor specific. General study results and limits: Clones from the second wave (peaking day 37) had unconfirmed SARS-CoV-2 specificity.

CDR1 and CDR2 (germline): DFQATT, SNEGSKA (reference sequence). With 3 bases clipped from V and 8 bases from J, the junction kept 5 bases outside the gene matches. The CDR3 consists of 12 residues. Using its own MiXCR run on the 5' RACE reads, TCRdb lists one record per CDR3 protein. The repertoire has 40,000 to 55,000 distinct CDR3 sequences, 7.3% of them found once; the top ten carry about 1.5%. This clonotype was found a few times. Its antigen is unidentified. The sequence derives from a man younger than 35 who had mild COVID-19 (a few samples of this study predate the infection). Cell type and time point are not known. The chain links TRBV20-1 to TRBJ2-3, with TRBD2 matching 7 bases. Sequenced sample: PBMCs or a T cell subset sorted from them (not recorded which). CDR3: CSASRSGGTQYF. The CDR3 region has the DNA TGCAGTGCTAGTCGTTCGGGGGGTACGCAGTATTTT.